The next 18 T cell receptor beta chains were all read from a single sample in a study of PD-1 blockade in classical Hodgkin lymphoma. Each patient's relapse followed autologous stem cell transplantation, and brentuximab vedotin exposure varied. Clones were sequenced by immunoSEQ multiplex PCR, and TCRdb holds only the in-frame ones, with some missing. The data hold over 70,000 clones, with around 90% observed a single time. Sequencing was performed on peripheral blood mononuclear cells (PBMCs), taken at baseline. The source is a human donor with classical Hodgkin lymphoma.

This clone was recorded once. The rearrangement links TRBV30 to TRBJ2-7; 7 bases map to TRBD2. V lost 6 bases, J lost 4 bases, and 9 bases stayed unmatched. Germline-derived CDR1 and CDR2 are GTSNPN and SVGIG (reference sequence). This CDR3 comprises 13 residues. The CDR3 reads CACREGGVYEQYF. DNA of the CDR3: TGTGCCTGTAGGGAGGGTGGGGTTTACGAGCAGTACTTC.

V gene TRBV29-1 combines with J gene TRBJ2-1; 7 bases map to TRBD1. The CDR3 length is 16 residues. Germline CDR1 reads SQVTM; CDR2 reads ANQGSEA. V trimming: 0 bases; J trimming: 5 bases; junction bases outside the gene matches: 10. Here the CDR3 DNA reads TGCAGCGTTGAAGATCGTAGGGGGCTGAGGGACAATGAGCAGTTCTTC. Translating gives CSVEDRRGLRDNEQFF.

V is TRBV7-9 and J is TRBJ1-1; 7 nucleotides agree with TRBD1. In germline, CDR1 is SEHNR, CDR2 FQNEAQ (reference sequence). CDR3 length equals 14 residues. Trimming removed 4 bases from V and 4 bases from J; junction bases left unmatched: 6. The CDR3 DNA follows: TGTGCCAGCAGCTCGGTGACAGGGTTCACTGAAGCTTTCTTT. Translation gives CASSSVTGFTEAFF. The whole variable domain, filled in from reference TRBV7-9 and TRBJ1-1, reads DTGVSQNPRHKITKRGQNVTFRCDPISEHNRLYWYRQTLGQGPEFLTYFQNEAQLEKSRLLSDRFSAERPKGSFSTLEIQRTEQGDSAMYLCASSSVTGFTEAFFGQGTRLTVV.

The rearrangement joins TRBV30 to TRBJ2-1; D is ambiguous. V lost 0 bases and J lost 9, with 12 bases in between. This CDR3 comprises 13 residues. Germline V lookup: CDR1 GTSNPN, CDR2 SVGIG (reference sequence). CDR3 sequence reads: CAWSVRGSSEQFF. The CDR3 DNA reads as TGTGCCTGGAGTGTACGTGGTAGTAGTGAGCAGTTCTTC.

As for this clone: At one end the junction does not follow the germline gene, possibly because of a read error. V is TRBV2 and J is TRBJ2-7; D remains unclear. This CDR3 is built from 14 residues. Per germline, CDR1 SNHLY and CDR2 FYNNEI. The CDR3 here is CASSEDSKSYEQYF. The CDR3 nucleotides are TGTGCCAGCAGCGAAGACTCCAAATCCTACGAGCAGTACTTC. Full variable domain (outside the CDR3, taken from reference TRBV2 and TRBJ2-7): EPEVTQTPSHQVTQMGQEVILRCVPISNHLYFYWYRQILGQKVEFLVSFYNNEISEKSEIFDDQFSVERPDGSNFTLKIRSTKLEDSAMYFCASSEDSKSYEQYFGPGTRLTVT.

V usage is TRBV2 and J usage is TRBJ1-1, with a possible D match to TRBD1 (5 bases). Trimming removed 4 bases from V and 4 bases from J, with 7 bases in between. In germline, CDR1 is SNHLY, CDR2 FYNNEI. The CDR3 loop spans 12 amino acids. CDR3 protein: CASSAGSTEAFF. Written as DNA, the CDR3 is TGTGCCAGCAGTGCAGGGAGCACTGAAGCTTTCTTT.

The rearrangement uses TRBV25-1 and TRBJ2-1; maybe TRBD1 (8 bases). The germline CDR1 and CDR2 sequences are MGHDK and SYGVNS. CDR3 length: 14 amino acids. The V end was cut by 6 bases, the J end by 5 bases, with 14 bases between. The CDR3 is CASSRGLADNEQFF. For the CDR3, the DNA is TGTGCCAGCAGCAGGGGGCTAGCGGACAATGAGCAGTTCTTC.

V gene TRBV4-1 combines with J gene TRBJ2-5; 11 bases are a match to TRBD1. There are 16 residues in the CDR3. Trimming removed 2 bases from V and 4 bases from J; junction bases left unmatched: 6. The germline gives CDR1 MGHRA, CDR2 YSYEKL. For the CDR3, the DNA is TGCGCCAGCAGCCAATCATGGACAGGGGGCGGAGAGACCCAGTACTTC. It specifies CASSQSWTGGGETQYF.

This chain joins TRBV11-3 and TRBJ2-1, with TRBD2 identical over 10 bases. The V segment lost 5 bases and the J segment 9 bases; nucleotides outside the gene matches: 10. The CDR3 length is 15 residues. In germline, CDR1 is SGHNT, CDR2 YENEEA. The CDR3 region is CASSQGTSGKVEQFF. CDR3 DNA sequence: TGTGCCAGCAGCCAGGGAACTAGCGGGAAGGTTGAGCAGTTCTTC.

This clone was seen only a few times. J is TRBJ2-2 and V is TRBV4-2; unclear D gene. The CDR3 contains 12 residues. V was shortened by 0 bases and J by 8 bases, with 4 bases between the two germline ends. The germline V gene has CDR1 LGHNA and CDR2 YNFKEQ. The DNA of the CDR3 is TGTGCCAGCAGCCAAGAAGAAGGGGAGCTGTTTTTT. Protein: CASSQEEGELFF.

This clone turned up a few times. The chain carries TRBV7-2 and TRBJ2-5; 9 bases are shared with TRBD1. Trimming at V came to 7 bases and at J to 14 bases, leaving 20 bases not matched to a gene. CDR1 and CDR2 from the germline V gene are SGHTA and FQGNSA. This CDR3 has 15 residues. The CDR3 loop is CASTVQGQGTVKDYF. The CDR3 DNA reads as TGTGCCAGCACCGTGCAGGGACAGGGCACGGTGAAGGATTACTTC.

The chain is built from TRBV27 and TRBJ2-6; no reliable D call. V shed 0 bases and J shed 1 base, with 4 bases lying between them. From germline, CDR1 is MNHEY and CDR2 SMNVEV (reference sequence). The CDR3 is 15 amino acids. The CDR3 DNA reads TGTGCCAGCAGTTTATCTACTTCTGGGGCCAACGTCCTGACTTTC. This encodes CASSLSTSGANVLTF.

The chain uses TRBV5-1 and TRBJ2-3, with 8 bases that match TRBD2. Germline V gives CDR1 SGHRS, CDR2 YFSETQ. The CDR3 is 16 residues long. Germline trimming cut 3 bases from V and 0 bases from J; bases unmatched to any gene: 6. CDR3 sequence (DNA): TGCGCCAGCAGCTCACGAACTAGCGGAAGCACAGATACGCAGTATTTT. Translating it yields CASSSRTSGSTDTQYF. Supplemented by reference TRBV5-1 and TRBJ2-3, the full variable domain reads KAGVTQTPRYLIKTRGQQVTLSCSPISGHRSVSWYQQTPGQGLQFLFEYFSETQRNKGNFPGRFSGRQFSNSRSEMNVSTLELGDSALYLCASSSRTSGSTDTQYFGPGTRLTVL.

This clone was observed a single time. The CDR3: CASSSEWDGRSAFF. As DNA, the CDR3 is TGTGCCAGCAGCTCTGAATGGGACGGCAGAAGCGCTTTCTTT. The chain has TRBV11-2 and TRBJ1-1; a possible D gene is TRBD1 (5 bases). From germline, CDR1 is SGHAT and CDR2 FQNNGV. This CDR3 spans 14 amino acids. Deletions cut 4 bases from V and 11 bases from J, with 20 bases between.

A few counts support this clone. This chain joins TRBV19 and TRBJ1-5; maybe TRBD1 (6 bases). Trimming removed 3 bases from V and 2 bases from J, with 11 bases in between. The CDR3 has 15 residues. The V gene's germline CDR1 is LNHDA and CDR2 SQIVND (reference sequence). The CDR3 here is CASSIQGIGNQPQHF. For the CDR3, the DNA is TGTGCCAGTAGTATTCAGGGGATCGGCAATCAGCCCCAGCATTTT.

The chain couples TRBV19 to TRBJ1-4; TRBD1 is a possible D gene (5 bases). Germline V gene data show CDR1 as LNHDA and CDR2 as SQIVND (reference sequence). V was shortened by 8 bases and J by 7 bases, with 14 bases between the two germline ends. The CDR3 runs 13 residues. CDR3 sequence reads: CASSRTFSEKLFF. The CDR3 DNA follows: TGTGCCAGTTCCAGGACATTTAGTGAAAAACTGTTTTTT.

As DNA, the CDR3 is TGTGCTACTCAGGTGGGGGGGGCGAACACTGAAGCTTTCTTT. This translates into CATQVGGANTEAFF. The chain is built from TRBV6-1 and TRBJ1-1; D may be TRBD1 (6 bases). CDR1 is MNHNS and CDR2 is SASEGT in the germline V gene. There are 14 residues in the CDR3.

The chain combines TRBV6-1 with TRBJ1-2, with TRBD1 as a possible D gene (5 bases). Germline assignment: CDR1 MNHNS and CDR2 SASEGT. The CDR3 consists of 15 residues. V was cut by 6 bases and J by 5 bases, with 19 bases left in between. CDR3 region: CASSGDPPVGYGYTF. The CDR3 DNA follows: TGTGCCAGCAGCGGGGACCCTCCTGTGGGGTATGGCTACACCTTC.